The 11 T cell receptor beta chains presented below share a single source sample, sequenced in a study of CD8+CD57+ T cells in acquired aplastic anemia. CDR3 and TCR beta VDJ profiling relied on genomic DNA as the template. MiXCR, applied by TCRdb to the reads, yields one record per CDR3 protein. The table records 200,000 to 300,000 distinct CDR3 sequences, 82% of them present only once. Only patients with CD8+CD57+ cell expansion on flow cytometry were chosen for sequencing. What was sequenced was sorted CD4+, CD8+, or CD8+CD57+ T cells (not recorded which) from PBMCs. The receptor source for this set is a human donor with aplastic anemia.

This clonotype was observed once. The V call is TRBV10-1, the J call TRBJ2-7; TRBD1 might be the D (6 bases). With 6 bases removed from V and 4 bases from J, the gap between germline ends came to 10 bases. Germline loops: CDR1 WNHNN, CDR2 SYGVQD (reference sequence). The CDR3 has 12 amino acids. The CDR3 DNA follows: TGCGCCAGCAGGATAACAGGGTACGAGCAGTACTTC. Its protein is CASRITGYEQYF.

Remarks on this clonotype: An end of the junction does not agree with germline; a read error may underlie this. This chain links TRBV11-3 with TRBJ2-1, with D hard to call. In germline, CDR1 is SGHNT, CDR2 YENEEA. This CDR3 region has 12 residues. DNA for the CDR3: TGTGCCGGCAGCTTAGACTTCACTGAGCAGTTCTTC. Its protein product is CAGSLDFTEQFF.

Comments on this clonotype: This CDR3 fails to terminate in the conserved phenylalanine or tryptophan, so it likely reflects a read error. The DNA is omitted, as the CDR3 cannot be located on it reliably, and the CDR3 follows TCRdb's listing. The CDR3 sequence is CASSLTGGADNGYI. The chain recombines TRBV7-2 with TRBJ2-3; the table's TRBD1 call for D was not verified on the DNA. Germline-derived CDR1 and CDR2 are SGHTA and FQGNSA. Ends included, the CDR3 has 14 residues.

For this clonotype: One end of the junction fails to match germline, which may point to a read error. The rearrangement joins TRBV7-2 to TRBJ1-3; 10 nucleotides match TRBD1. This CDR3 region has 14 residues. CDR1 is SGHTA, CDR2 FQGNSA, per germline. This CDR3 is CASSPGQGTDTIYF. Here the CDR3 DNA reads TGCGCCAGCAGCCCGGGACAGGGGACCGACACCATATATTTT.

This chain joins TRBV5-6 and TRBJ1-5, with a possible D match to TRBD1 (5 bases). Germline V gives CDR1 SGHDT, CDR2 YYEEEE. The CDR3 is 15 amino acids. Trimming took 4 bases from V and 4 from J, leaving 15 bases between them. The CDR3 region has the DNA TGTGCCAGCAGCGGGGGAGATGGCACAAATCAGCCCCAGCATTTT. Translation: CASSGGDGTNQPQHF.

This chain uses TRBV2 with TRBJ1-1; D uncertain. Trimming cost V 4 bases and J 1 base, with 10 bases left between them. CDR3 length: 14 residues. Germline values: CDR1 SNHLY, CDR2 FYNNEI. CDR3 region: CASSAMVRNTEAFF. The CDR3 DNA is TGTGCCAGCAGTGCAATGGTCAGGAACACTGAAGCTTTCTTT.

Remarks on this clonotype: The final CDR3 position lacks the conserved phenylalanine or tryptophan, pointing to a likely read error. Because the CDR3's place on the DNA is in doubt, the DNA is left out and the CDR3 is given as listed by TCRdb. The rearrangement uses TRBV7-8 and TRBJ2-2; TRBD2 is taken as the D call from the table, unchecked against the DNA. The CDR3 comprises 12 residues, both ends counted. CDR1 SGHVS and CDR2 FQNEAQ come from the germline V gene. The CDR3 protein is CASSLVGGAVSL.

The chain joins TRBV6-5 to TRBJ1-1; possible D gene TRBD1, 6 bases. In germline, CDR1 is MNHEY, CDR2 SVGAGI. The germline V and J ends were trimmed by 6 bases and 3 bases, with 14 bases remaining between them. The CDR3 has 14 residues. The CDR3 bases are TGTGCCAGCAGGGAAGGACAGTTAGACACTGAAGCTTTCTTT. This codes for CASREGQLDTEAFF.

The chain combines TRBV29-1 with TRBJ2-7; D is possibly TRBD1 (5 bases). V was clipped by 4 bases and J by 9 bases, with 16 bases between them. The CDR3 loop spans 12 amino acids. Germline loops: CDR1 SQVTM, CDR2 ANQGSEA. In DNA form, the CDR3 reads TGCAGCGTTGTTCGGCAGGGTGTAGCGCAGTACTTC. It yields the protein CSVVRQGVAQYF.

J is TRBJ1-1 and V is TRBV9; D remains unclear. The CDR3 is 15 amino acids. The V and J ends lost 7 bases and 11 bases respectively, with 27 bases between them. Per germline, CDR1 SGDLS and CDR2 YYNGEE. CDR3 region: CASGGAVTVQSFAFF. Here the CDR3 DNA reads TGTGCCAGCGGCGGAGCTGTGACCGTGCAGTCCTTCGCTTTCTTT.

The chain couples TRBV25-1 to TRBJ2-3; a possible D gene is TRBD1 (5 bases). V lost 10 bases and J lost 0, with 14 bases in between. Germline assignment: CDR1 MGHDK and CDR2 SYGVNS. CDR3 length: 14 amino acids. The CDR3 loop reads CATSAGHSTDTQYF. DNA of the CDR3: TGTGCCACCAGCGCCGGACACAGCACAGATACGCAGTATTTT.